The rows below give T cell receptor beta chains drawn from one sample of a study of cytomegalovirus exposure and HLA in healthy donors. The protocol was immunoSEQ multiplex PCR, while the TCRdb copy is restricted to in-frame clones and leaves out a portion. This table has approximately 150,000 clones, around 75% appearing once. The sequenced material came from PBMCs. These receptors originate from a man aged 40-49 years in good health and CMV-seronegative. CDR3s include the opening cysteine and the closing phenylalanine or tryptophan. Fields, in order: J gene, D gene, clone size, V gene, CDR3 protein, CDR3 DNA. D genes are given only for firm matches. Clone size is shown for a subset of rows, as once, few, many or a class of expanded clone.

TRBJ2-6 - - TRBV7-6 CASSPGWGVPSGANVLTF TGTGCCAGCAGCCCCGGGTGGGGAGTCCCCTCTGGGGCCAACGTCCTGACTTTC
TRBJ2-1 TRBD1 - TRBV7-9 CASSSGQGVYNEQFF TGTGCCAGCAGCTCGGGACAGGGGGTCTACAATGAGCAGTTCTTC
TRBJ2-1 TRBD1 - TRBV28 CASTQGQGGRVAYNEQFF TGTGCCAGCACCCAAGGACAGGGAGGTCGAGTTGCGTACAATGAGCAGTTCTTC
TRBJ2-2 TRBD2 - TRBV7-2 CASSRRTSGSSFTGELFF TGTGCCAGCAGCCGGAGGACTAGCGGGTCGTCGTTCACCGGGGAGCTGTTTTTT
TRBJ2-7 TRBD2 - TRBV5-6 CASSLVAGRGPTNF TGTGCCAGCAGCTTGGTGGCAGGGAGGGGTCCTACAAACTTC
TRBJ1-2 - few TRBV6-1 CASSAFGTIYGYTF TGTGCCAGCAGTGCCTTCGGGACAATCTATGGCTACACCTTC
TRBJ2-3 - - TRBV5-6 CASVETGSSTDTQYF TGTGCCAGCGTAGAAACGGGATCTAGCACAGATACGCAGTATTTT
TRBJ2-6 - few TRBV5-8 CASSLRGPGANVLTF TGTGCCAGCAGCTTGAGGGGCCCTGGGGCCAACGTCCTGACTTTC
TRBJ1-5 - - TRBV2 CASMERQLNQPQHF TGTGCCAGCATGGAACGACAGCTTAATCAGCCCCAGCATTTT
TRBJ1-1 - few TRBV4-1 CASSQGSGEAFF TGCGCCAGCAGCCAAGGGTCCGGGGAAGCTTTCTTT
TRBJ1-5 TRBD1 - TRBV7-2 CASSSDRGLKPQHF TGTGCCAGCAGCTCCGACAGGGGGCTGAAGCCCCAGCATTTT
TRBJ2-2 - - TRBV5-1 CASSFGGNTGELFF TGCGCCAGCAGCTTCGGGGGGAACACCGGGGAGCTGTTTTTT
TRBJ2-7 TRBD1 few TRBV18 CASSPPFGQGEYEQYF TGTGCCAGCTCACCACCTTTTGGACAGGGCGAGTACGAGCAGTACTTC
TRBJ1-4 - - TRBV27 CASSTSTPGGYEKLFF TGTGCCAGCAGTACCTCGACCCCGGGTGGATATGAAAAACTGTTTTTT
TRBJ2-7 - - TRBV7-3 CASSLTLSGDEQYF TGTGCCAGCAGCTTAACGTTGTCAGGGGACGAGCAGTACTTC
TRBJ1-1 TRBD1 - TRBV27 CASSLWDRGEAFF TGTGCCAGCAGTTTATGGGACAGGGGGGAAGCTTTCTTT
TRBJ1-5 - - TRBV2 CASSPGEVGNQPQHF TGTGCCAGCAGTCCAGGGGAAGTTGGCAATCAGCCCCAGCATTTT
TRBJ1-5 - - TRBV7-6 CASSLEGGLPQPQHF TGTGCCAGCAGCTTAGAAGGCGGGCTCCCTCAGCCCCAGCATTTT
TRBJ2-3 TRBD1 - TRBV28 CASSPGQGARSGTDTQYF TGTGCCAGCAGTCCGGGACAGGGGGCAAGGAGTGGCACAGATACGCAGTATTTT
TRBJ2-7 TRBD1 - TRBV6-6 CASSYSWGQSNYEQYF TGTGCCAGCAGTTACTCGTGGGGACAGTCTAACTACGAGCAGTACTTC
TRBJ2-7 TRBD1 few TRBV5-1 CASSQKGDGRGSGEQYF TGCGCCAGCAGCCAAAAGGGCGATGGCAGGGGGTCCGGCGAGCAGTACTTC
TRBJ2-2 - once TRBV19 CASSIDRGATGELFF TGTGCCAGTAGTATAGATCGGGGGGCTACCGGGGAGCTGTTTTTT
TRBJ1-6 TRBD1 - TRBV18 CASSPRQGGWNSPLHF TGTGCCAGCTCACCCCGACAGGGGGGTTGGAATTCACCCCTCCACTTT
TRBJ1-5 - - TRBV6-6 CASSSRGSNQPQHF TGTGCCAGCAGTTCCAGGGGAAGCAATCAGCCCCAGCATTTT
TRBJ2-1 TRBD1 once TRBV5-1 CASSLEWTGEINEQFF TGCGCCAGCAGCTTGGAATGGACAGGGGAAATCAATGAGCAGTTCTTC
TRBJ2-4 - - TRBV10-3 CAISELADLAKNIQYF TGTGCCATCAGTGAGTTGGCAGATCTAGCCAAAAACATTCAGTACTTC
TRBJ1-4 - - TRBV19 CASSMGGGELAKLFF TGTGCCAGTAGTATGGGAGGCGGGGAACTGGCGAAACTGTTTTTT
TRBJ1-4 TRBD1 few TRBV19 CASHRGLSEKLFF TGTGCCAGCCACAGGGGGCTTAGTGAAAAACTGTTTTTT
TRBJ2-2 - - TRBV7-2 CASTIPPGNTGELFF TGTGCCAGTACGATTCCCCCCGGGAACACCGGGGAGCTGTTTTTT
TRBJ2-7 - - TRBV7-2 CASSLVAGSSYYYEQYF TGTGCCAGCAGCTTAGTGGCGGGATCCAGTTACTATTACGAGCAGTACTTC
TRBJ1-2 - - TRBV4-2 CASSQATPGVDGYTF TGTGCCAGCAGCCAAGCTACGCCAGGGGTGGATGGCTACACCTTC
TRBJ1-5 TRBD1 once TRBV15 CATSRTGLGQPQHF TGTGCCACCAGCAGGACAGGGTTGGGGCAGCCCCAGCATTTT
TRBJ2-3 TRBD2 - TRBV5-4 CASSFSSGTTDTQYF TGTGCCAGCAGCTTCTCTAGCGGGACCACAGATACGCAGTATTTT
TRBJ2-3 TRBD1 - TRBV11-2 CASSSPGQGADTQYF TGTGCCAGCAGCTCCCCGGGACAGGGGGCGGATACGCAGTATTTT
TRBJ2-7 TRBD1 - TRBV30 CAWSGDRGLLGEQYF TGTGCCTGGAGTGGAGACAGGGGGCTATTAGGCGAGCAGTACTTC
TRBJ1-4 - - TRBV2 CASSGNRVTNEKLFF TGTGCCAGCAGTGGAAACAGGGTGACTAATGAAAAACTGTTTTTT
TRBJ1-6 - - TRBV6-1 CASSERGVLSNSPLHF TGTGCCAGCAGTGAACGGGGGGTCCTAAGTAACTCACCCCTCCACTTT
TRBJ2-2 TRBD1 - TRBV7-8 CASNLDRGYAGELFF TGTGCCAGCAACTTGGACAGGGGGTATGCCGGGGAGCTGTTTTTT
TRBJ1-1 TRBD1 once TRBV19 CASSITRDRGVNTEAFF TGTGCCAGTAGTATAACCCGGGACAGGGGTGTCAACACTGAAGCTTTCTTT
TRBJ1-1 - - TRBV5-1 CASSPAGERTEAFF TGCGCCAGCAGCCCCGCGGGGGAGCGGACTGAAGCTTTCTTT
TRBJ1-5 - - TRBV6-5 CASSLQSKGNQPQHF TGTGCCAGCAGCCTACAGAGCAAGGGCAATCAGCCCCAGCATTTT
TRBJ1-2 - - TRBV10-3 CAISEFRTYYGYTF TGTGCCATCAGTGAGTTCCGGACTTACTATGGCTACACCTTC
TRBJ1-1 - - TRBV7-3 CASSLSPESTEAFF TGTGCCAGCAGCTTAAGTCCAGAAAGCACTGAAGCTTTCTTT
TRBJ2-7 - - TRBV23-1 CASIPEVGRNWNEQYF TGCGCCAGCATCCCGGAGGTTGGGCGGAATTGGAACGAGCAGTACTTC
TRBJ1-4 TRBD1 - TRBV19 CASSIQTYEGTGENEKLFF TGTGCCAGTAGTATACAGACGTACGAGGGGACAGGCGAAAATGAAAAACTGTTTTTT
TRBJ1-1 - few TRBV7-2 CASSLVGGGGTEAFF TGTGCCAGCAGCTTAGTGGGGGGAGGAGGAACTGAAGCTTTCTTT
TRBJ1-2 - - TRBV2 CASRIFPENYGYTF TGTGCCAGCAGAATCTTTCCGGAGAACTATGGCTACACCTTC
TRBJ1-2 TRBD1 - TRBV6-5 CASSPGQGRYGYTF TGTGCCAGCAGCCCCGGACAGGGGCGCTATGGCTACACCTTC
TRBJ1-4 TRBD1 - TRBV30 CAWKGQGNEKLFF TGTGCCTGGAAGGGACAGGGGAATGAAAAACTGTTTTTT
TRBJ2-7 - - TRBV4-1 CASSQGPGGSYEQYF TGCGCCAGCAGCCAAGGTCCCGGGGGTTCCTACGAGCAGTACTTC
TRBJ1-5 - - TRBV28 CASSSGDYSNQPQHF TGTGCCAGCAGTTCAGGGGATTATAGCAATCAGCCCCAGCATTTT
TRBJ1-6 - once TRBV28 CASSGDTFNSPLHF TGTGCCAGCAGCGGGGACACCTTTAATTCACCCCTCCACTTT
TRBJ2-7 - once TRBV30 CAWSLIEFYEQYF TGTGCCTGGAGCCTGATAGAATTCTACGAGCAGTACTTC
TRBJ1-5 - once TRBV10-3 CAISEFDSRNQPQHF TGTGCCATCAGTGAGTTCGACAGCCGCAATCAGCCCCAGCATTTT
TRBJ2-2 TRBD2 few TRBV19 CASRTTSGGITGELFF TGTGCCAGTAGGACCACTAGCGGGGGGATCACCGGGGAGCTGTTTTTT
TRBJ1-1 - - TRBV9 CASSVEPQEGTEAFF TGTGCCAGCAGCGTAGAACCCCAGGAGGGAACTGAAGCTTTCTTT
TRBJ1-6 TRBD1 - TRBV2 CASSNPDRVNSPLHF TGTGCCAGCAGTAACCCAGACAGGGTTAATTCACCCCTCCACTTT
TRBJ1-4 TRBD1 - TRBV7-9 CASSAPGQSEKLFF TGTGCCAGCAGCGCCCCGGGACAGAGTGAAAAACTGTTTTTT